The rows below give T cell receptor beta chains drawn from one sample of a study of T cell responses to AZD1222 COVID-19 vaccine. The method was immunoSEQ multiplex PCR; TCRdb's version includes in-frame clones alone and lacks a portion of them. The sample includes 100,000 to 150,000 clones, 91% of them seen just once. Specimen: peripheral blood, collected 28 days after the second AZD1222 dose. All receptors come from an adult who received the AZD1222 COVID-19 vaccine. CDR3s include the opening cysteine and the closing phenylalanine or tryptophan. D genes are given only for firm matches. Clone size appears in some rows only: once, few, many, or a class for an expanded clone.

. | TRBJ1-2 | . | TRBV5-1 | TGCGCCAGCAGCACCCGCGGGGGGGAGGTTGGCTACACCTTC | CASSTRGGEVGYTF
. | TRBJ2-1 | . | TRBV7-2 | TGTGCCAGCAGCTCACGGACTACGTACAATGAGCAGTTCTTC | CASSSRTTYNEQFF
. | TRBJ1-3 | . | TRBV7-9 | TGTGCCAGCAGCTTATCGGGGGATTATGGAAACACCATATATTTT | CASSLSGDYGNTIYF
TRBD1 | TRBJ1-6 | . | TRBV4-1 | TGCGCCAGCAGCCAAGGGACAGGGGGCGCGGATTCACCCCTCCACTTT | CASSQGTGGADSPLHF
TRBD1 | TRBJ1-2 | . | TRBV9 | TGTGCCAGCAGCGTAGAGGGGGCTCAAGGCTACACCTTC | CASSVEGAQGYTF
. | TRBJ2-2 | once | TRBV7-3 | TGTGCCAGCAGCTTATTAGGGAACACCGGGGAGCTGTTTTTT | CASSLLGNTGELFF
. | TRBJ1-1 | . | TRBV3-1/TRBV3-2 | TGTGCCAGCAGCCCCCGAGGCTCTGAAGCTTTCTTT | CASSPRGSEAFF
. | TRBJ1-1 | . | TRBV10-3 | TGTGCCACACGCCCCCCGGCTGGGGATAGGGAAGCTTTCTTT | CATRPPAGDREAFF
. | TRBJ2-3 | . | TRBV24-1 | TGTGCCACCAGTGATTTGTCCAGTAACACAGATACGCAGTATTTT | CATSDLSSNTDTQYF
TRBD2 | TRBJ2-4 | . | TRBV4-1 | TGCGCCAGCAGCCAAGGTTATAGCGGGATACTAAGCAAAAACATTCAGTACTTC | CASSQGYSGILSKNIQYF
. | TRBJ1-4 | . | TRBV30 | TGTGCCTGGAGTAGGGCAAGGGTTGAAAAACTGTTTTTT | CAWSRARVEKLFF
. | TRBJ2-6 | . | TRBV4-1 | TGCGCCAGCAGCCAAGGAAGGGGCTTTGGGGCCAACGTCCTGACTTTC | CASSQGRGFGANVLTF
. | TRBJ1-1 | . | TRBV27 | TGTGCCAGCAGTTTGGGAGGGGTACTAACTGAAGCTTTCTTT | CASSLGGVLTEAFF
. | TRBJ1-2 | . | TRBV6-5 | TGTGCCAGCACATGGACGGCCGCTAACTATGGCTACACCTTC | CASTWTAANYGYTF
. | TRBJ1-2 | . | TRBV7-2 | TGTGCCAGCAGCCGTAACACACAGGGCAACTATGGCTACACCTTC | CASSRNTQGNYGYTF
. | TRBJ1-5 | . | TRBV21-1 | TGTGCCAGCCTGTCGTGTCAGGGAAGACACAATCAGCCCCAGCATTTT | CASLSCQGRHNQPQHF
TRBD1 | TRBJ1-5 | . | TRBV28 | TGTGCCAGCCGACAGGGCAGTGAGGATCAGCCCCAGCATTTT | CASRQGSEDQPQHF
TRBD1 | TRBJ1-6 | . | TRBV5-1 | TGCGCCAGCAGCCCCATGACAGGGGTCTATTCACCCCTCCACTTT | CASSPMTGVYSPLHF
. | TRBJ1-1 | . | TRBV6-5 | TGTGCCAGCAGGGGACGGCCGAACACTGAAGCTTTCTTT | CASRGRPNTEAFF
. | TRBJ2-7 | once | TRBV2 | TGTGCCAGCAGTGAGTCACGTACCTACGAGCAGTACTTC | CASSESRTYEQYF
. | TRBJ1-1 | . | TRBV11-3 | TGTGCCAGCAGCTTAGATGGGCTCACTGAAGCTTTCTTT | CASSLDGLTEAFF
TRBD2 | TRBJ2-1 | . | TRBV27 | TGTGCCAGCAGCCCCGGGACTACAGACAATGAGCAGTTCTTC | CASSPGTTDNEQFF
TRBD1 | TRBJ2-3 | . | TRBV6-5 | TGTGCCAGCAGCTGGGACAGGGCCACAGATACGCAGTATTTT | CASSWDRATDTQYF
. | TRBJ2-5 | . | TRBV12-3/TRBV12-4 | TGTGCCAGCAGCCGGGTCCAAGAGACCCAGTACTTC | CASSRVQETQYF
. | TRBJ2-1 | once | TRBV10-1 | TGCGCCAGCAGTGAGTCGATCGCGGGGGCAAACGAGCAGTTCTTC | CASSESIAGANEQFF
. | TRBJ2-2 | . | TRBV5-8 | TGTGCCAGCAGCTCGAGGACAGCGAACACCGGGGAGCTGTTTTTT | CASSSRTANTGELFF
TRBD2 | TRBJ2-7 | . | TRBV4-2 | TGTGCCAGCAGCTTCACTAGCGGGGGGGCCGACGAGCAGTACTTC | CASSFTSGGADEQYF
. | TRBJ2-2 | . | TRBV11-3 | TGTGCCAGCAGCTTAAGCTTTTTTAACACCGGGGAGCTGTTTTTT | CASSLSFFNTGELFF
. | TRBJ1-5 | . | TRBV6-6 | TGTGCCAGCAGACAGGGAGATAGCAATCAGCCCCAGCATTTT | CASRQGDSNQPQHF
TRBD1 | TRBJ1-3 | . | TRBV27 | TGTGCCAGCAGACAGGGGGCTGGAAACACCATATATTTT | CASRQGAGNTIYF
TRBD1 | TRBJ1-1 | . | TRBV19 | TGTGCCAGTTCAGACAGGGGTAGGAGAACTGAAGCTTTCTTT | CASSDRGRRTEAFF
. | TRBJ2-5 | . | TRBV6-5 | TGTGCCAGCAGTAGGAGAAACCAAGAGACCCAGTACTTC | CASSRRNQETQYF
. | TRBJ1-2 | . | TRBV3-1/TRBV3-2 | TGTGCCAGCAGCCCGAGATTCCAGGGCACCTATGGCTACACCTTC | CASSPRFQGTYGYTF
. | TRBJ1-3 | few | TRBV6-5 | TGTGCCAGCAGTACACTCCCAAGCGGAAACACCATATATTTT | CASSTLPSGNTIYF
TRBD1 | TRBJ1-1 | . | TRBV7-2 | TGTGCCAGCAGCGCCCGACAGGGGGACACTGAAGCTTTCTTT | CASSARQGDTEAFF
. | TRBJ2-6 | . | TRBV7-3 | TGTGCCAGCAGCTTAACAGGGGGATCTGGGGCCAACGTCCTGACTTTC | CASSLTGGSGANVLTF
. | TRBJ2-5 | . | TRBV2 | TGTGCCAGCAGTCGACACAGGACCCAAGAGACCCAGTACTTC | CASSRHRTQETQYF
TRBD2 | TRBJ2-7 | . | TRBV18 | TGTGCCAGCTCACCAGCCAGCGGGGGGTACGAGCAGTACTTC | CASSPASGGYEQYF
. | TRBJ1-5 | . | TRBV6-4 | TGTGCCACTCGACAGTGGGTAGCAATTTTGGGAAGCAGCCAGCCCCAGCATTTT | CATRQWVAILGSSQPQHF
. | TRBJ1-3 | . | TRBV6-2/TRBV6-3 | TGTGCCAGCAGCAATGGGACCACTGGAAACACCATATATTTT | CASSNGTTGNTIYF
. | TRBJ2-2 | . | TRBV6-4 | TGTGCCAGCAGCGGAGGGACCGGGGAGCTGTTTTTT | CASSGGTGELFF
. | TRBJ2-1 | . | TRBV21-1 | TGTGCCAGCAGCAAAGAGAGCGGGGAGGGGCACAATGAGCAGTTCTTC | CASSKESGEGHNEQFF
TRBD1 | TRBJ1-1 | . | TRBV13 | TGTGCCAGCAGCGTGCAGGGGGAAGGGACTGAAGCTTTCTTT | CASSVQGEGTEAFF
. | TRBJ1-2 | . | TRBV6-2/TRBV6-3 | TGTGCCAGCAGCCCGGACACTTCCAACTATGGCTACACCTTC | CASSPDTSNYGYTF
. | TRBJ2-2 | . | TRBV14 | TGTGCCAGCAGCCAAGAAAGGACCGGGGAGCTGTTTTTT | CASSQERTGELFF
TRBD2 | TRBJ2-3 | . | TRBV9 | TGTGCCAGCAGCCGTACCCCCCTAGCGGCCCAGTATTTT | CASSRTPLAAQYF
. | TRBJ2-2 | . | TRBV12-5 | TGTGCTAGTGGTTTGGGGAACACCGGGGAGCTGTTTTTT | CASGLGNTGELFF
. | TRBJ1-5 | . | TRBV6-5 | TGTGCCAGCAGGCGGGGCAATCAGCCCCAGCATTTT | CASRRGNQPQHF
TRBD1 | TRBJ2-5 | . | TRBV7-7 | TGTGCTAGCAGCTCCGGGACAGGGGGCCAGGAGACCCAGTACTTC | CASSSGTGGQETQYF
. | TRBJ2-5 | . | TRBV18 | TGTGCCAGCTCGCTTGGGTCTGACCAAGAGACCCAGTACTTC | CASSLGSDQETQYF
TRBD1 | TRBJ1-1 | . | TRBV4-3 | TGCGCCAGCAGTCTTGACAGGGATAACACTGAAGCTTTCTTT | CASSLDRDNTEAFF